This entry is about one TCR beta chain. From germline, CDR1 is LGHNA and CDR2 YNFKEQ. V dropped 1 base and J dropped 9; count of bases not matched to a gene: 5. The CDR3 contains 15 residues. This sample was included in a study of blood T cell repertoires in COVID-19. Background on the study: PBMCs, B-cell-depleted T cells, or T cells were the source of the cDNA or gDNA that made up the material.

Source study methods: The authors estimated nucleated cell counts from reference gene primer amplification. Generated by immunoSEQ multiplex PCR, the TCRdb table keeps only in-frame clones and is missing some. The DNA gave D and trimming, while V, J and clone size come from that table. The sample contains tens of thousands of clones, 82% of which appear only once. This sequence was found in a human donor in a cohort sampled during active COVID-19. The specimen was peripheral blood. The rearrangement uses TRBV4-2 and TRBJ1-6; 8 positions match TRBD1. CDR3 sequence reads: CASSQAGTGGSPLHF. The DNA for the CDR3 is TGTGCCAGCAGCCAAGCCGGGACAGGCGGTTCACCCCTCCACTTT.